The following is a T cell receptor beta chain sequence with its context. The antigen remains undetermined. Using immunoSEQ multiplex PCR, the repertoire was profiled, and TCRdb retains in-frame clones only, with some absent. This sample carries around 150,000 clones, roughly nine tenths of them seen once, and the ten largest clones take 3% to 3.5%. The data were obtained in a study of cytomegalovirus exposure and HLA in healthy donors. In the study overall: A subsequent analysis stated that the 100 to 150 validation repertoires were run on the same platform as the approximately 700 first-cohort repertoires.

V was clipped by 5 bases and J by 5 bases; unmatched bases: 8. The germline V gene has CDR1 LNHDA and CDR2 SQIVND (reference sequence). The CDR3 runs to 14 residues. These donors were members of the roughly 120-subject validation cohort, a group separate from the approximately 640-subject first cohort. Study-level findings and limits: TCR beta chains numbering under 200 were designated cytomegalovirus-associated. The classifier reportedly diagnosed cytomegalovirus status with high sensitivity and specificity.

The source of this sequence is a woman under 30 in good health and CMV-seropositive. This chain uses TRBV19 with TRBJ2-7; 8 nucleotides match TRBD1. Material: PBMCs. Here the CDR3 DNA reads TGTGCCAGTAGTCATGACAGGGGAAGGAACGAGCAGTACTTC. This codes for CASSHDRGRNEQYF.